Shown below are 4 T cell receptor beta chains from a single sample sequenced in a study of blood T cells in healthy people across ages. A sample-barcoded 5' primer and a J-beta primer mix were used in a second PCR of roughly 6 to 11 cycles. TCRdb passed the 5' RACE reads through MiXCR, listing each CDR3 protein once. This sample has about 830,000 distinct CDR3 sequences; 55% to 65% occur once, and the top ten carry 25% to 35%. Sequencing was done on a sample of blood. The receptors were sampled from a man aged 30 to 45 in good health.

The chain recombines TRBV4-2 with TRBJ2-5, with 10 bases matching TRBD2. Germline loops: CDR1 LGHNA, CDR2 YNFKEQ. The CDR3 runs to 17 residues. Germline trimming cut 1 base from V and 11 bases from J; bases unmatched to any gene: 16. The CDR3 reads CASSQASSSGGYNEQYF. The CDR3 nucleotides read TGTGCCAGCAGCCAAGCTTCTTCTAGCGGGGGATACAATGAGCAGTACTTC.

The chain joins TRBV3-1 to TRBJ2-3; tentative D call: TRBD1 (5 bases). This CDR3 is 16 amino acids long. The V gene's germline CDR1 is LGHDT and CDR2 YNNKEL (reference sequence). Trimming left V 0 bases short and J 7 bases short, with 17 bases between. The DNA for the CDR3 is TGTGCCAGCAGCCAAGATCAGACTTTAAGGGGTCATACGCAGTATTTT. This sequence encodes CASSQDQTLRGHTQYF.

In this sample, this clonotype turned up a few times. The V call is TRBV29-1, the J call TRBJ2-7; tentatively, D is TRBD1 (5 bases). Trimming took off 1 base at V and 5 bases at J, with 12 bases between the two ends. Germline assignment: CDR1 SQVTM and CDR2 ANQGSEA. This CDR3 has 13 residues. CDR3 loop: CSVEGVSRDEQYF. In DNA, the CDR3 is TGCAGCGTTGAAGGTGTCTCCAGGGACGAGCAGTACTTC.

The rearrangement uses TRBV2 and TRBJ2-2, with D perhaps TRBD1 or TRBD2 (5 bases each). Germline-derived CDR1 and CDR2 are SNHLY and FYNNEI. The CDR3 has 12 residues. Trimming removed 7 bases from V and 3 bases from J, with 6 bases in between. The chain's CDR3 is CASMGDTGELFF. CDR3 DNA: TGTGCCAGCATGGGGGACACCGGGGAGCTGTTTTTT.